The clone carrying this T cell receptor beta chain was detected a few times. The V end was cut by 5 bases, the J end by 2 bases, with 13 bases between. Germline CDR1 reads LNHDA; CDR2 reads SQIVND (reference sequence). This CDR3 is built from 14 residues. Authors' processing steps: How many nucleated cells were present was estimated from reference gene primer amplification. The assay was immunoSEQ multiplex PCR, and TCRdb's table has in-frame clones only and misses some. V, J and clone size reflect that table, while D and trimming were determined from the DNA. The table includes approximately 170,000 clones, approximately 80% detected once. The sample is drawn from a study of blood T cell repertoires in COVID-19. As for the study in general: Sources were T cells, B-cell-depleted T cells, or PBMCs; the material itself was cDNA or gDNA.

What was sequenced was peripheral blood. The V and J genes are TRBV19 and TRBJ2-7; D unclear. The sequence was obtained from a woman aged 45-60 years with acute or convalescent COVID-19. In DNA form, the CDR3 reads TGTGCCAGTAGTTCCCCCCCAGGAACCTACGAGCAGTACTTC. Its translation is CASSSPPGTYEQYF.